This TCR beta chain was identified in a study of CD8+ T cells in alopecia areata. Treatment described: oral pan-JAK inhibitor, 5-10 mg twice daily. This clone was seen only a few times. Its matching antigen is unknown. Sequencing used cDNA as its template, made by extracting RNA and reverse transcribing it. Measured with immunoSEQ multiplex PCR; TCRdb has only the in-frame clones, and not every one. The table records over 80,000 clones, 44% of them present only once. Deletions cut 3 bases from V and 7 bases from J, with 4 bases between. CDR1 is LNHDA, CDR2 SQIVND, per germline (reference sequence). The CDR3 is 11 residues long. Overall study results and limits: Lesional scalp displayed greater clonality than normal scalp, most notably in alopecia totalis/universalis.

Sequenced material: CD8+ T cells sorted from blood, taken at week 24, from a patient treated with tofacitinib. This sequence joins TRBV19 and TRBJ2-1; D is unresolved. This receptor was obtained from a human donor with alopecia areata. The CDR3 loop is CASSIRNEQFF. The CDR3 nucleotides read TGTGCCAGTAGTATCCGGAATGAGCAGTTCTTC.